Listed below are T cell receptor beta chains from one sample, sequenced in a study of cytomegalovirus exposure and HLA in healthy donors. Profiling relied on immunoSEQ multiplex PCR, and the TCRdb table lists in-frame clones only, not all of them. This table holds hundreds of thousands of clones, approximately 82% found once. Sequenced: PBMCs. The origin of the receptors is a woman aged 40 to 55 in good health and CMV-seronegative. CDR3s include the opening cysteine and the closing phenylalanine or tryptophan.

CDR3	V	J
CASSSTSGVYNEQFF	TRBV7-2	TRBJ2-1
CSVRRDSSIEAFF	TRBV29-1	TRBJ1-1
CASNKVGGINQPQHF	TRBV19	TRBJ1-5
CASSLGLDRLTQYF	TRBV5-6	TRBJ2-3
CASGRPGVDYGYTF	TRBV7-2	TRBJ1-2
CASSPRGGTWYQETQYF	TRBV28	TRBJ2-5
CASSLGLGNNEQFF	TRBV7-2	TRBJ2-1
CASRFSRGSGNTIYF	TRBV11-2	TRBJ1-3
CASSPQAYSGNTIYF	TRBV7-2	TRBJ1-3
CASSQDLGAEETQYF	TRBV4-3	TRBJ2-5
CASSSSWGGQGNEQFF	TRBV5-1	TRBJ2-1
CSGLSGGLAHSEQYF	TRBV29-1	TRBJ2-7
CASSGEPGQGNTEAFF	TRBV6-1	TRBJ1-1
CASTWTVERNTIYF	TRBV19	TRBJ1-3
CASSPGQGFSEQYF	TRBV11-3	TRBJ2-7
CASSVEDRVNYGYTF	TRBV9	TRBJ1-2
CASTDRSSYNSPLHF	TRBV19	TRBJ1-6
CASSQGQGNEKLFF	TRBV11-3	TRBJ1-4
CASSKGHRGTQETQYF	TRBV21-1	TRBJ2-5
CASSSTRTRSYEQYF	TRBV11-1	TRBJ2-7
CASSFYGVRDTEAFF	TRBV5-1	TRBJ1-1
CASSTRLAGSYNEQFF	TRBV25-1	TRBJ2-1
CASSIPNTGNQPQHF	TRBV19	TRBJ1-5
CASSYVEGNGYTF	TRBV7-9	TRBJ1-2
CATSSGGLYEQFF	TRBV28	TRBJ2-1
CASGTPASGRTEAFF	TRBV28	TRBJ1-1
CAWGSIGTREGAQYF	TRBV30	TRBJ2-5
CASSSRTGGRETQYF	TRBV6-6	TRBJ2-5
CAISELTGGYEQYF	TRBV10-3	TRBJ2-7
CASSIPLRDRVSGNTIYF	TRBV19	TRBJ1-3
CASKKGGVQFF	TRBV10-2	TRBJ2-1
CASSPWTGGNTEAFF	TRBV14	TRBJ1-1
CASSQGQGGWSTGELFF	TRBV4-2	TRBJ2-2
CASSPPGTDNEQFF	TRBV18	TRBJ2-1
CASGTGVRETQYF	TRBV19	TRBJ2-5
CAISVGGTYEQYF	TRBV10-3	TRBJ2-7
CASRLAGGFTDTQYF	TRBV19	TRBJ2-3
CASSREGQSNSPLHF	TRBV9	TRBJ1-6
CACLASGASEQYF	TRBV30	TRBJ2-7
CASSLPDSTQYF	TRBV7-9	TRBJ2-3
CASSLRDRDTEAFF	TRBV5-1	TRBJ1-1
CASRGQAPYEQYF	TRBV6-1	TRBJ2-7
CASSELGQGTGNTIYF	TRBV2	TRBJ1-3
CASSEGGGPTYEQYF	TRBV2	TRBJ2-7
CASSLGFLGQYYEQYF	TRBV11-2	TRBJ2-7
CASRPDRAVTYEQYF	TRBV5-1	-
CASSLPPYEEQYF	TRBV5-1	TRBJ2-7
CAISGGPYEQYF	TRBV10-3	TRBJ2-7